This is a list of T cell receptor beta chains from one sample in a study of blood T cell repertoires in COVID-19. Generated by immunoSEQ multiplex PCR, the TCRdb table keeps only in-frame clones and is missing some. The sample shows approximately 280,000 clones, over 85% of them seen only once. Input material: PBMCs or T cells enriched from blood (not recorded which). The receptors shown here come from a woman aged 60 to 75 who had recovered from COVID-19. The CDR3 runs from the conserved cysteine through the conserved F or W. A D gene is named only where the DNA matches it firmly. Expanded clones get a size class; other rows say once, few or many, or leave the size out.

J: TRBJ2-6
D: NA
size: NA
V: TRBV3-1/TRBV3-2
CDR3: CASSQGGANVLTF
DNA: TGTGCCAGCAGCCAGGGCGGGGCCAACGTCCTGACTTTC

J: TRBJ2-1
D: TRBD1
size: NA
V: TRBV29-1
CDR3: CSVGDSPSSYNEQFF
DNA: TGCAGCGTGGGGGACAGTCCGAGCTCCTACAATGAGCAGTTCTTC

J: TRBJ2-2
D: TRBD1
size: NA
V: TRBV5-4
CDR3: CASSPGQGLGELFF
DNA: TGTGCCAGCAGCCCCGGACAGGGGTTGGGGGAGCTGTTTTTT

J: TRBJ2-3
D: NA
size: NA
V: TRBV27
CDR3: CASRVGGNIDTQYF
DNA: TGTGCCAGCAGGGTGGGGGGTAATATAGATACGCAGTATTTT

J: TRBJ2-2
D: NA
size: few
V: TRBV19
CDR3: CASSIQGTGELFF
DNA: TGTGCCAGTAGTATTCAGGGAACCGGGGAGCTGTTTTTT

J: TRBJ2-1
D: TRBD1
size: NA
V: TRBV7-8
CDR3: CASSFDRDHEQFF
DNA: TGTGCCAGCAGCTTTGACAGGGACCATGAGCAGTTCTTC

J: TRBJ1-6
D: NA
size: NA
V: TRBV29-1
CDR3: CSVRNALDSPLHF
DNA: TGCAGCGTTCGAAACGCACTTGATTCACCCCTCCACTTT

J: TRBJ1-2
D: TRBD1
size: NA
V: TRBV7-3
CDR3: CASSSPQQGPGGYTF
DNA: TGTGCCAGCAGCAGTCCTCAACAGGGGCCAGGAGGCTACACCTTC

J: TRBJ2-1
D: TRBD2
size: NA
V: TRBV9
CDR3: CASSPTGLAGAEQFF
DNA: TGTGCCAGCAGCCCTACGGGACTAGCGGGAGCTGAGCAGTTCTTC

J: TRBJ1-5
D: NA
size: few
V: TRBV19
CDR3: CASSIQGYGQPQHF
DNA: TGTGCCAGTAGTATACAGGGGTACGGTCAGCCCCAGCATTTT

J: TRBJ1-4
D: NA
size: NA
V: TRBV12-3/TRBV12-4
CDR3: CASSFRVEKLFF
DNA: TGTGCCAGCAGTTTTCGGGTTGAAAAACTGTTTTTT

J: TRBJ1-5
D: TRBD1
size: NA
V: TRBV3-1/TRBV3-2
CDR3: CASSQDPRQGAWQPQHF
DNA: TGTGCCAGCAGCCAGGATCCGAGACAGGGGGCTTGGCAGCCCCAGCATTTT

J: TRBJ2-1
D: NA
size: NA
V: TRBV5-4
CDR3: CASSWGVGASSYNEQFF
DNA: TGTGCCAGCAGCTGGGGGGTAGGCGCGAGCTCCTACAATGAGCAGTTCTTC

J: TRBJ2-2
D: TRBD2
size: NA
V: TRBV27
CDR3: CASSPLVTSGANTGELFF
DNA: TGTGCCAGCAGTCCCCTGGTGACTAGCGGAGCGAACACCGGGGAGCTGTTTTTT

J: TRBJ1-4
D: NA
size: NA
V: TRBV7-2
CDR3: CASAWQANEKLFF
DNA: TGTGCCAGCGCGTGGCAGGCTAATGAAAAACTGTTTTTT

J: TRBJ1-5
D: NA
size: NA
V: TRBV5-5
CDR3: CASSRRESWQPQHF
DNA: TGTGCCAGCAGCCGGCGGGAGTCTTGGCAGCCCCAGCATTTT

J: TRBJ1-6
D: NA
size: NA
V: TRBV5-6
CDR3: CASSWEVSESPLHF
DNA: TGTGCCAGCAGCTGGGAGGTTTCGGAATCACCCCTCCACTTT

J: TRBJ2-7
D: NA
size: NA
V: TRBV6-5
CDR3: CASSYGRGMSYEQYF
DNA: TGTGCCAGCAGTTACGGTAGAGGGATGTCCTACGAGCAGTACTTC

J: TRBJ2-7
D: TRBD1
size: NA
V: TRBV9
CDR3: CASSPRDRAYEQYF
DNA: TGTGCCAGCAGCCCCCGGGACAGGGCTTACGAGCAGTACTTC

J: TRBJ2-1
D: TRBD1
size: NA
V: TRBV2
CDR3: CASSGGTGLNEQFF
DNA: TGTGCCAGCAGTGGGGGGACAGGGTTGAATGAGCAGTTCTTC

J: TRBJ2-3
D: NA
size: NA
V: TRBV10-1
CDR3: CASAGGSSGDTQYF
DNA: TGCGCCAGCGCAGGGGGGTCCTCAGGGGATACGCAGTATTTT

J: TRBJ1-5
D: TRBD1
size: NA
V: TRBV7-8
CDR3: CASSLGTGSYQPQHF
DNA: TGTGCCAGCAGCTTAGGGACAGGCAGTTATCAGCCCCAGCATTTT

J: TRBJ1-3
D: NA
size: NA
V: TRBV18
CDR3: CASSSTGAGGNTIYF
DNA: TGTGCCAGCTCGTCGACAGGTGCGGGTGGAAACACCATATATTTT

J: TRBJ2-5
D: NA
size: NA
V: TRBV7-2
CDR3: CASSSQGFGETQYF
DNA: TGTGCCAGCAGCTCGCAGGGTTTCGGCGAGACCCAGTACTTC

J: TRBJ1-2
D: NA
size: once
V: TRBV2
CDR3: CARQNLQGDYGYTF
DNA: TGTGCCAGACAAAATCTACAGGGTGACTATGGCTACACCTTC

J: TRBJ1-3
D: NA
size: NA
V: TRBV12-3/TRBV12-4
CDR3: CASTVGNTIYF
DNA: TGTGCCAGCACGGTCGGAAACACCATATATTTT

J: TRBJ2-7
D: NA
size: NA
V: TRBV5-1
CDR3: CASSPSGSYEQYF
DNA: TGCGCCAGCAGCCCTTCGGGGTCCTACGAGCAGTACTTC

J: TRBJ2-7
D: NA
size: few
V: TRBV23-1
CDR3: CASSQSISVRSGYEQYF
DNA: TGCGCCAGCAGTCAATCGATTTCGGTCCGGTCTGGCTACGAGCAGTACTTC

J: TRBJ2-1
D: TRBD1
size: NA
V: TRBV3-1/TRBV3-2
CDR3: CASSQTGLGEQFF
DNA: TGTGCCAGCAGCCAGACAGGGTTGGGTGAGCAGTTCTTC

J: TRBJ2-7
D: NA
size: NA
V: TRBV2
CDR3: CASNPGQRAYEQYF
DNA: TGTGCCAGCAATCCGGGACAAAGGGCCTACGAGCAGTACTTC

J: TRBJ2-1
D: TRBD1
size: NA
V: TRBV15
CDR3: CATQKDRVYNEQFF
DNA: TGTGCCACTCAAAAGGACAGGGTATACAATGAGCAGTTCTTC

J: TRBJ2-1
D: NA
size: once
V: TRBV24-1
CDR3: CATSRLSNEQFF
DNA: TGTGCCACCAGTCGGTTATCCAATGAGCAGTTCTTC

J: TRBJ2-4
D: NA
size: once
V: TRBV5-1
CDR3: CASSLFPPPRNIQYF
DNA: TGCGCCAGCAGCTTGTTCCCGCCCCCGAGGAACATTCAGTACTTC

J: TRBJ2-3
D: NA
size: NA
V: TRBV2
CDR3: CASSERGFTDTQYF
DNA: TGTGCCAGCAGTGAACGAGGTTTCACAGATACGCAGTATTTT

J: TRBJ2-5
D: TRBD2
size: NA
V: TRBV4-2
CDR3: CASSHAGTSNQETQYF
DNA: TGTGCCAGCAGCCACGCCGGGACTAGTAACCAAGAGACCCAGTACTTC

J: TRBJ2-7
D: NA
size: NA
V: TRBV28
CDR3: CASSSRQANSYEQYF
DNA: TGTGCCAGCAGTTCGAGACAGGCCAACTCCTACGAGCAGTACTTC

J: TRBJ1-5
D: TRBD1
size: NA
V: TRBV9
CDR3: CASSGGQGNQPQHF
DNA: TGTGCCAGCAGCGGGGGACAGGGAAATCAGCCCCAGCATTTT

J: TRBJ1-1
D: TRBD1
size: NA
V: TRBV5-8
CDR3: CASSYRGSGTEAFF
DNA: TGTGCCAGCAGCTACAGGGGGAGTGGCACTGAAGCTTTCTTT

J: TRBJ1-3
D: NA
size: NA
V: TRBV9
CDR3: CASSGGGFFWNTIYF
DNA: TGTGCCAGCAGTGGCGGGGGTTTCTTTTGGAACACCATATATTTT

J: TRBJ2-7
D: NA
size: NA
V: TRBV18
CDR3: CASSPSEGYYEQYF
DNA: TGTGCCAGCTCACCATCCGAGGGTTACTACGAGCAGTACTTC

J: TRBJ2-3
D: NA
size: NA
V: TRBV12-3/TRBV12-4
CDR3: CATRVADRDTQYF
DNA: TGTGCCACCAGAGTAGCGGACCGTGATACGCAGTATTTT

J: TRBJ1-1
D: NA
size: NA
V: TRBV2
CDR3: CATHGGRWAPEAFF
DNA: TGTGCCACCCACGGAGGCCGCTGGGCCCCTGAAGCTTTCTTT